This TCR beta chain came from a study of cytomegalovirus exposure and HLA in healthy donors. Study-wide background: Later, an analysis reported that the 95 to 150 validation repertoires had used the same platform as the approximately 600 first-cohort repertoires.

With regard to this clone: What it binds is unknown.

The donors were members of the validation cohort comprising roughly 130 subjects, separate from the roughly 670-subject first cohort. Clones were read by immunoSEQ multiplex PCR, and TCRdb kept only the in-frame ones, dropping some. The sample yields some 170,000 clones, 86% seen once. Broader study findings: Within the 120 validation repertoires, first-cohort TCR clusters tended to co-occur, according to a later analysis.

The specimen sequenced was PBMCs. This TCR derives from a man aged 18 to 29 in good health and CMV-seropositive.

CDR3 sequence (DNA): TGTGCCAGCAGCTTAGCGTTCCCAGGGGGATCCTACGAGCAGTACTTC. Translation gives CASSLAFPGGSYEQYF. V gene TRBV7-8 combines with J gene TRBJ2-7; 7 nucleotides agree with TRBD1. Germline values: CDR1 SGHVS, CDR2 FQNEAQ. Unmatched junction bases numbered 6, after V lost 0 bases and J lost 1 base. The CDR3 sequence is 16 residues long.